This T cell receptor beta chain appears in the sequencing data of a study of shared clonotypes between healthy human individuals. General observations from the study: Sampling covered blood only; tissue repertoires likely differ. Compared with clonotypes that all four donors shared, non-shared clonotypes had lower generation probabilities.

The germline CDR1 and CDR2 sequences are MNHEY and SVGAGI. CDR3 length: 11 amino acids. V lost 5 bases and J 8 bases, leaving 7 bases between the germline ends. Genomic DNA of each subset was evenly split across several immunoSEQ plates. Authors' methods: Sequence data from immunoSEQ were junction-only and lacked quality scores; consequently, filtering differed. The table came from immunoSEQ multiplex PCR; TCRdb's copy has only in-frame clones and leaves some out. The V and J calls and clone size are taken from that table; D and trimming were inferred from the DNA. Of some 2,500,000 clones listed, approximately 93% are singletons. With respect to this clone: Its target is unknown.

This receptor was obtained from a man aged 18 to 30 in good health. Some clones in this sample may be carry-over from other donors' samples. The chain carries TRBV6-5 and TRBJ1-5, with a weak D call TRBD1 (5 bases). Material: naive CD4+ T cells from PBMCs. Subset denoted: CD45RA+ positively selected. Written as DNA, the CDR3 is TGTGCCAGCAGTATGGGGGAGCCCCAGCATTTT. Its protein is CASSMGEPQHF.